The sequence of this T cell receptor (beta chain) was determined in a study of regulatory T cells in long-lasting Graves disease (dated by TCRdb to the early 2020s). Background on the whole study: Patients with newly diagnosed Graves' disease had been on antithyroid drugs for under 3 months. This study used TCR sequencing and RNA sequencing of peripheral blood to compare persistent Graves' disease patients against newly diagnosed Graves' disease patients. The study was registered as a clinical trial and conducted in China. A total of some 35 samples underwent TCR sequencing, from some 13 patients with persistent Graves' disease and roughly 20 patients with newly diagnosed Graves' disease.

This clonotype was detected many times. Its antigen is currently not known. Base quality data are lacking; no much larger clone is found one base away. Read against the paper, the sample's time point label means: newly diagnosed GD, antithyroid drugs for less than 3 months. For both TCR sequencing and RNA sequencing, RNA was extracted from PBMCs using TRIzol. The diagnosis of Graves' disease was made according to American Thyroid Association guidelines. Patients were recruited from an endocrinology department in Xi'an, China. Each patient gave around 9 milliliters of peripheral blood, collected in an EDTA anticoagulant tube. Ficoll Paque Plus density gradient separation was used to isolate PBMCs, and no additional T cell sorting was done. An Agilent 2100 Bioanalyzer and agarose gel were used to assess RNA quality, and a NanoDrop 2000 was used to measure RNA concentration. Here is what the overall study found, with its caveats: Peripheral blood alone was examined, since thyroid tissue, which constituted the primary lesion, could not be accessed. The small sample size was acknowledged by the authors as a limitation that may reduce accuracy. Preferential use of TRBV28, TRBJ1-2 and TRBJ2-5 was observed in persistent disease, whereas TRBV20-1 and TRBJ2-1 were favored in newly diagnosed disease. Lower TCR Shannon entropy and fewer highly expanded clones were observed in persistent Graves' disease patients than in newly diagnosed patients, which suggested clonal expansion. Only the TCR beta chain was sequenced and analyzed. Patients with persistent disease shared more public clonotypes (around 2,500) than newly diagnosed patients did (approximately 990).

V and J lose 0 bases and 6 bases, and a span of 12 bases separates them. The germline V gene (reference sequence) provides CDR1 LNHNV and CDR2 YYDKDF. Its CDR3 holds 15 amino acids, cysteine through phenylalanine. The kept DNA is CDR3 alone, 45 bases in frame from the first base. Library method: multiplex PCR. The run used an Illumina HiSeq 4000. CDR3 regions were amplified by Arm-PCR with iRepertoire HTBI primers to construct TCR beta libraries. Gel purification was performed on PCR products prior to sequencing. In the source study's methods: Gene usage analysis of CDR3 amino acid clonotypes used the approximately 62 TRBV and 14 to 15 TRBJ segments found across samples. Filtered high-quality paired reads were merged into contigs using COPE and FqMerger. BLAST was used to align contigs to the IMGT TRBV, TRBD and TRBJ reference genes, and CDR3 was defined following IMGT. Highly expanded clones were defined as clonotypes with a frequency above 0.1%. Shannon entropy served as the measure of repertoire diversity, while the Gini coefficient captured V-J evenness. A clonotype was considered public if more than one individual shared it. The public reads were run again by TCRdb, first through fastp at Q25 and then through MiXCR, and only productive beta chains were kept. Each entry is one CDR3 protein sequence, shown with its most common DNA and genes. These V and J calls originate from TCRdb's pipeline instead of the authors' own analysis. Across this sample there are a few hundred thousand distinct CDR3 sequences, with over 20% seen only once. Of the sample, 11% to 15% falls within the top ten clones.

Sequencing was performed on peripheral blood mononuclear cells (PBMCs), taken at new diagnosis, from a patient treated with antithyroid drugs. The rearranged segments are TRBV15 and TRBJ2-1, with the identity of the D gene unclear. The source of this sequence is a female donor with Graves disease. The CDR3 region reads CATSRDRWVGNEQFF. The DNA sequence reads TGTGCCACCAGCAGAGATCGGTGGGTAGGCAATGAGCAGTTCTTC.